The T cell receptor beta chain under discussion was sequenced for a study of cytomegalovirus exposure and HLA in healthy donors (TCRdb year 2017). Regarding the complete study: An earlier analysis of roughly 500 of the donors reported around 280 Gb of sequence data and around 100 million unique TCR beta sequences obtained from about 179 million T cells. Of the roughly 420 genotyped donors, 75% to 85% were placed in the genetic ancestry cluster associated with self-reported Caucasian donors. In a later analysis, previously published TCR beta repertoires from about 640 donors were re-analyzed and high-resolution HLA genotyping was added so that TCR occurrence patterns could be studied. The aim of the study was to test whether cataloging public T cell receptors could identify signatures of past pathogen exposure. Rather than using new phenotypic data, the later analysis identified candidate immune exposures from TCR beta sequences and from how often those sequences occurred across donors. Roughly 300 gigabases of sequencing data and roughly 80 million unique TCR sequences made up an early release that covered several hundred HLA-typed donors. A later genetic analysis used genome-wide SNP genotypes for about 60% of the roughly 700 donors, treating that subset as a discovery cohort. HLA typing included class I and class II loci at four-digit resolution. In addition to the first cohort of approximately 650 subjects, a separate validation cohort of 120 different subjects was used. Donor age, sex, ethnicity and CMV serostatus were compiled alongside the repertoire data. Across under 500 genotyped donors of the cohort, an average of about 240,000 unique TCR beta nucleotide sequences per donor were sequenced, and approximately 17% of those sequences were non-productive. A handful of DR-DQ haplotypes were treated as single units for association and clustering because of strong linkage in the cohort. An earlier analysis of some 500 of the donors applied high-throughput TCR beta sequencing to assess whether each TCR beta V gene segment acted as functional or pseudogenic. Typing coverage differed by locus: A, B, C, DRB1 and DQB1 were typed in roughly 620-630 donors, DQA1 in 500 to 550, DPA1 in approximately 610, and DPB1 in approximately 450. To predict cytomegalovirus infection status, the study combined high-throughput TCR immunosequencing, statistical association of individual TCRs with disease status, and machine learning. All discovery cohort repertoires had been generated on a single sequencing platform. Using immunosequencing, the study profiled T cell repertoires from 500 to 800 subjects and related those repertoires to cytomegalovirus serostatus.

Here V drops 3 bases and J drops 1 base, and the junction holds 5 bases not matched to any gene. According to the germline V gene (reference sequence), CDR1 reads LNHDA and CDR2 reads SQIVND. The CDR3 has 16 amino acids, counting the end cysteine and phenylalanine. Only CDR3 DNA remains: 48 bases, in frame from the first base. Library generation was performed with the immunoSEQ multiplex PCR assay. For the multiplex PCR, a mixture combining 60 forward primers for TCR Vbeta segments and 13 reverse primers for TCR Jbeta segments was used. The CDR3 region of rearranged TCR beta genes was amplified from genomic DNA by a multiplex PCR assay. On the Illumina HiSeq System, the amplified TCR beta libraries were sequenced as 87-base-pair reads. Concerning the study's data processing: In a later analysis, tens of millions of unique TCR beta chains were counted across the 666 repertoires, and roughly 11 million of these chains were shared by at least two donors. Raw reads were error-corrected and collapsed into unique sequences with a nearest-neighbor algorithm that merged closely related sequences to remove PCR and sequencing errors. CDR3 sequences were aligned to IMGT reference sequences to assign V, D and J gene segments. Each retained sequence needed at least a six-nucleotide match to both a V gene segment and a J gene segment. A rearrangement counted as productive if the CDR3 had no stop codons and remained in frame with V and J, and every other rearrangement counted as non-productive. Following IMGT convention, CDR3 was defined as the stretch from the second conserved V-encoded cysteine to the conserved J-encoded phenylalanine. The earlier analysis of about 560 of the donors excluded any sequence lacking an unambiguous match to a single V gene segment. An earlier analysis of 450 to 650 of the donors called V segments functional above 56.7% productive rearrangements and segregating when the between-donor standard deviation exceeded 5%. A statistical classification framework was developed to diagnose cytomegalovirus status using the catalog of TCR beta chain sequences. In a later analysis, TCR nucleotide sequences were compared against IMGT/GENE-DB human TR gene sequences so that V and J genes could be assigned. The TCRdist pipeline was used in a later analysis to assign CDR3 sequences and most-parsimonious VDJ recombination scenarios. A later analysis defined each TCR beta chain by its CDR3 amino acid sequence plus V-gene family, and excluded reads lacking a unique V-gene family. To address suspected cross-contamination and a sequencing artifact, a later analysis removed 592 highly shared, low-generation-probability nucleotide sequences. For each public chain, a later analysis derived a clonal expansion index from normalized ranks of inferred template counts within each repertoire. Generation probabilities in a later analysis came from a VDJ recombination model fitted to out-of-frame rearrangements, and those results were checked against IGoR. Hypergeometric tests were used in a later analysis to score TCR-TCR, TCR-HLA and TCR-CMV co-occurrence, with a repertoire-size bias correction applied to the TCR pairs. A later analysis estimated false discovery rates by permuting HLA or CMV assignments 20 times. In a later analysis, co-occurring TCRs were grouped with DBSCAN, and TCRdist sequence similarity was added when clustering was performed within HLA-allele-positive subsets. Repertoires with fewer than 30,000 or more than 120,000 public chains were left out of co-occurrence clustering, as were a handful of repertoires with anomalous nucleotide sharing. TCRdb took this table from immuneACCESS and kept in-frame rearrangements with V and J called. Such tables lack part of the clones; where checked against another copy, unresolved V genes explain under half of the gap, and the rest is unexplained. V and J calls and clone size are as listed in that table; D and trimming were resolved from the DNA. This sample has around 150,000 clones in its table, and roughly 77% of those were observed once. Of the sample, over 2% falls within the top ten clones.

Paper-wide results and their limitations: Around 16 rarely observed V segments, including chromosome 9 orphons, were excluded from the earlier analysis of approximately 500 of the donors because counts were too low. The authors suggested that the approach could potentially be generalized to other disease states and immunological phenotypes. Most TCR sequences were observed very rarely across donors, whereas some public TCRs were present in many individuals. A further reported finding was that TCR beta sequences accurately predicted the HLA-A and HLA-B alleles for most subjects in the first cohort. In an earlier analysis of a few hundred of the donors, most TCR beta V segments were observed in productive rearrangements about 87% or about 30% of the time, broadly matching IMGT annotations. The only immune exposure information available for the cohort was CMV serostatus. Assigning TCR associations to individual alleles was difficult when HLA alleles, especially DR and DQ, strongly co-occurred. Cytomegalovirus status was reported to be diagnosed by the classifier with high specificity and sensitivity in both the original and validation cohorts. Linkage disequilibrium might explain the correlated functional status among segregating V segments, but an unknown experimental factor could not be ruled out. A group of highly shared sequence variants was considered likely to be a technical artifact of the sequencing pipeline. The study listed 150 to 200 TCR beta chains as associated with cytomegalovirus. In this cohort, only TCR beta chains were sequenced, and detectable features were limited by the absence of alpha or paired-chain data. V-gene and J-gene trimming of TCR beta chains was associated with a missense DCLRE1C variant in a later genetic analysis, and the association was replicated in an independent cohort. A later analysis associated 15,000 to 20,000 TCR beta sequences with specific HLA alleles at a false discovery rate of 0.05. Several of the top co-occurrence clusters appeared to be linked to parvovirus B19, influenza, CMV and Epstein-Barr virus, according to a later analysis. A later analysis found that HLA-associated TCR beta chains were more clonally expanded and had lower generation probabilities than equally common non-associated chains. Sequencing depth was assumed to be roughly uniform across donors in the presence/absence analyses, though that assumption may not hold. Three of the identified cytomegalovirus-associated TCR beta chains were confirmed in vitro to be specific for cytomegalovirus antigens. In a later genetic analysis, fewer N-insertions in productive TCRs were reported among donors in an Asian-associated ancestry cluster than the 666-donor mean. Because HLA typing was unavailable for some donors at each locus, only the typed subset was used in association tests. According to a later analysis, most CMV-associated TCR beta chains appeared to be HLA-restricted, and the HLA associations seemed to be driven largely by CMV exposure. Because the 87-base-pair reads could not distinguish some IMGT-functional V segments, including TRBV6-2 and TRBV6-3, those segments were excluded. A later analysis found that TCR association rates varied across HLA loci, with DRB1 alleles showing the most associated TCRs and HLA-C alleles the fewest.

The cohort consisted of hundreds of healthy bone marrow donors. Cohort members were all nominally healthy when sampled, although unrecorded immune exposures were likely present. The donor tested CMV seropositive, placing the donor among the 290 or so seropositive members of the cohort. Each donor provided a peripheral blood sample, and peripheral blood mononuclear cells were used for TCR beta sequencing. Genomic DNA was extracted from the blood cell samples with the Qiagen DNeasy Blood Extraction Kit. Notes on this clone: Its binding antigen is unknown. Qualities for individual bases were not recorded, and no much larger clone is one base off.

The sample comprised PBMCs. The chain is assembled from TRBV19 and TRBJ2-2; TRBD2 matches 7 bases in the middle. The origin of this receptor is a woman aged 40 to 50 in good health and CMV-seropositive. The DNA sequence is given as TGTGCCAGTAGTATTAGGAGCGGGGAGAACACCGGGGAGCTGTTTTTT. Translated, this gives CASSIRSGENTGELFF.